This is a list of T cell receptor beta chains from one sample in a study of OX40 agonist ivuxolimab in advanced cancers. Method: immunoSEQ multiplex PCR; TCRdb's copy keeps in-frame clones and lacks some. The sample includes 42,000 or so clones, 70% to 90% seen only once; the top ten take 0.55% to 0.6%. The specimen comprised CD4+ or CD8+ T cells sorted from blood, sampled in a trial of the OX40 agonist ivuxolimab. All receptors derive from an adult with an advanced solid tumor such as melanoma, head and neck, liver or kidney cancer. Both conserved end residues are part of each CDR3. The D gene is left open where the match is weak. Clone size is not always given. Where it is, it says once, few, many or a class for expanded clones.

CDR3: CASSLGPDQIF; DNA: TGTGCCAGCAGCCTGGGACCGGATCAAATCTTT; V: TRBV5-4; size: few; J: TRBJ1-1; D: .
CDR3: CASSYHGGAGTDTQYF; DNA: TGTGCCAGCAGCTACCACGGGGGGGCGGGCACAGATACGCAGTATTTT; V: TRBV6-5; size: once; J: TRBJ2-3; D: TRBD2
CDR3: CSVARTGVETQYF; DNA: TGCAGCGTCGCCCGGACAGGGGTTGAGACCCAGTACTTC; V: TRBV29-1; size: .; J: TRBJ2-5; D: TRBD1
CDR3: CASSSAGATYNEQFF; DNA: TGTGCCAGCAGCTCCGCGGGGGCCACCTACAATGAGCAGTTCTTC; V: TRBV11-3; size: .; J: TRBJ2-1; D: .
CDR3: CASSLNVGASGNTIYF; DNA: TGCGCCAGCAGCTTGAATGTGGGAGCCTCTGGAAACACCATATATTTT; V: TRBV5-1; size: .; J: TRBJ1-3; D: .
CDR3: CASSPPGTEYGYTF; DNA: TGTGCCAGCAGTCCCCCCGGGACCGAATATGGCTACACCTTC; V: TRBV7-9; size: .; J: TRBJ1-2; D: .
CDR3: CASGVGVQPQHF; DNA: TGTGCCAGCGGGGTGGGGGTTCAGCCCCAGCATTTT; V: TRBV6-1; size: .; J: TRBJ1-5; D: .
CDR3: CASSLGGWDGSYEQYF; DNA: TGTGCCAGCAGCTTAGGGGGATGGGACGGATCCTACGAGCAGTACTTC; V: TRBV11-3; size: .; J: TRBJ2-7; D: .
CDR3: CASSLGGGVYNEQFF; DNA: TGTGCCAGCAGCTTAGGCGGGGGGGTTTACAATGAGCAGTTCTTC; V: TRBV13; size: once; J: TRBJ2-1; D: TRBD2
CDR3: CASSLANSGGSWRNTEAFF; DNA: TGCGCCAGCAGCTTGGCGAACTCAGGGGGAAGCTGGAGGAACACTGAAGCTTTCTTT; V: TRBV5-1; size: .; J: TRBJ1-1; D: TRBD1
CDR3: CASSSAGHTYEQYF; DNA: TGTGCCAGCAGTTCGGCGGGACACACCTACGAGCAGTACTTC; V: TRBV6-6; size: .; J: TRBJ2-7; D: .
CDR3: CASSLGPGRNYGYTF; DNA: TGTGCCAGCAGCTTAGGGCCAGGGCGGAACTATGGCTACACCTTC; V: TRBV11-3; size: .; J: TRBJ1-2; D: .
CDR3: CASSPRGQRTYEQYF; DNA: TGTGCCAGCTCACCACGGGGCCAGAGAACCTACGAGCAGTACTTC; V: TRBV18; size: .; J: TRBJ2-7; D: .
CDR3: CASTKGSLDNSPLHF; DNA: TGTGCCAGCACAAAAGGTAGCCTTGATAATTCACCCCTCCACTTT; V: TRBV2; size: .; J: TRBJ1-6; D: .
CDR3: CASSLVGETQYF; DNA: TGTGCCAGCAGCTTAGTCGGGGAGACCCAGTACTTC; V: TRBV7-6; size: .; J: TRBJ2-5; D: .
CDR3: CASSLLEGVTEAFF; DNA: TGTGCCAGCAGCTTGTTGGAGGGGGTCACTGAAGCTTTCTTT; V: TRBV5-6; size: once; J: TRBJ1-1; D: .
CDR3: CASSPPLGGARTEAFF; DNA: TGTGCCAGCTCACCACCTTTGGGGGGGGCGAGGACTGAAGCTTTCTTT; V: TRBV18; size: .; J: TRBJ1-1; D: .
CDR3: CASSPDSGPGYTF; DNA: TGTGCCAGTAGTCCGGACAGTGGACCTGGCTACACCTTC; V: TRBV19; size: few; J: TRBJ1-2; D: .
CDR3: CASSYSTGGSGYGYTF; DNA: TGTGCCAGTAGTTACTCTACAGGGGGTAGTGGCTATGGCTACACCTTC; V: TRBV19; size: once; J: TRBJ1-2; D: TRBD1
CDR3: CASSQDSRDTGYNEQFF; DNA: TGTGCCAGCAGCCAAGATAGCCGGGACACTGGCTACAATGAGCAGTTCTTC; V: TRBV4-2; size: .; J: TRBJ2-1; D: .
CDR3: CASSVRPGVGTEAFF; DNA: TGTGCCAGCAGCGTCCGCCCGGGGGTAGGCACTGAAGCTTTCTTT; V: TRBV9; size: few; J: TRBJ1-1; D: .
CDR3: CASSLVVTAYEQYF; DNA: TGTGCCAGCAGCTTAGTGGTCACCGCCTACGAGCAGTACTTC; V: TRBV7-2; size: .; J: TRBJ2-7; D: .
CDR3: CASSPSGTASYEQYF; DNA: TGTGCCAGCAGCCCCTCGGGGACCGCCTCCTACGAGCAGTACTTC; V: TRBV7-8; size: .; J: TRBJ2-7; D: .
CDR3: CASSSPEGAEETQYF; DNA: TGTGCCAGCAGCTCGCCCGAGGGGGCCGAAGAGACCCAGTACTTC; V: TRBV5-4; size: .; J: TRBJ2-5; D: TRBD1
CDR3: CASSRQMGQPQHF; DNA: TGTGCCAGTAGTCGACAGATGGGTCAGCCCCAGCATTTT; V: TRBV19; size: once; J: TRBJ1-5; D: .
CDR3: CASSTDRAPYEQYF; DNA: TGTGCCAGCAGCACTGACAGGGCCCCCTACGAGCAGTACTTC; V: TRBV7-8; size: .; J: TRBJ2-7; D: TRBD1
CDR3: CASSFPRVQETQYF; DNA: TGTGCCAGCAGTTTCCCTAGGGTTCAAGAGACCCAGTACTTC; V: TRBV6-1; size: .; J: TRBJ2-5; D: .
CDR3: CASSLSGTGELFF; DNA: TGCGCCAGCAGCTTGTCCGGGACCGGGGAGCTGTTTTTT; V: TRBV5-1; size: .; J: TRBJ2-2; D: .
CDR3: CAISEALAGGVDEQFF; DNA: TGTGCCATCAGTGAAGCGCTAGCGGGGGGGGTCGATGAGCAGTTCTTC; V: TRBV10-3; size: .; J: TRBJ2-1; D: TRBD2
CDR3: CASSEDTTTDTQYF; DNA: TGCGCCAGCAGCGAGGACACTACAACAGATACGCAGTATTTT; V: TRBV5-1; size: .; J: TRBJ2-3; D: .
CDR3: CASSLEAGVVSGYTF; DNA: TGTGCCAGCAGCTTAGAGGCAGGGGTTGTAAGCGGCTACACCTTC; V: TRBV7-2; size: .; J: TRBJ1-2; D: .
CDR3: CASSFGTGAYEQYF; DNA: TGTGCCAGCAGCTTCGGGACAGGGGCCTACGAGCAGTACTTC; V: TRBV7-8; size: .; J: TRBJ2-7; D: TRBD1
CDR3: CASSDPLPTTIRSGANVLTF; DNA: TGTGCCAGCAGTGACCCCCTCCCGACAACCATCAGGTCTGGGGCCAACGTCCTGACTTTC; V: TRBV6-1; size: .; J: TRBJ2-6; D: .
CDR3: CASSSGLAGINEQFF; DNA: TGCGCCAGCAGCTCTGGACTAGCGGGGATCAATGAGCAGTTCTTC; V: TRBV5-1; size: .; J: TRBJ2-1; D: TRBD2
CDR3: CASTSPVGVQYF; DNA: TGTGCCAGCACCAGCCCGGTTGGCGTGCAGTACTTC; V: TRBV27; size: .; J: TRBJ2-7; D: .
CDR3: CASSFGRNEQYF; DNA: TGTGCCAGCAGCTTCGGGAGAAACGAGCAGTACTTC; V: TRBV7-9; size: .; J: TRBJ2-7; D: .
CDR3: CASSPSPGQRFYGSPLHF; DNA: TGTGCCAGCTCACCCTCTCCGGGACAGAGGTTCTACGGCTCACCCCTCCACTTT; V: TRBV18; size: .; J: TRBJ1-6; D: TRBD1
CDR3: CASSPLKQVNSTDTQYF; DNA: TGTGCCAGCTCACCACTTAAACAGGTTAATAGCACAGATACGCAGTATTTT; V: TRBV18; size: .; J: TRBJ2-3; D: .
CDR3: CSVEGTGGETQYF; DNA: TGCAGCGTTGAGGGAACAGGTGGAGAGACCCAGTACTTC; V: TRBV29-1; size: .; J: TRBJ2-5; D: .
CDR3: CASSEAQETQYF; DNA: TGTGCCAGCAGTGAAGCCCAAGAGACCCAGTACTTC; V: TRBV2; size: .; J: TRBJ2-5; D: .
CDR3: CASSPRVGGENEKLFF; DNA: TGCGCCAGCAGCCCGCGTGTTGGAGGGGAGAATGAAAAACTGTTTTTT; V: TRBV4-3; size: .; J: TRBJ1-4; D: .
CDR3: CASREQPDYEQYF; DNA: TGTGCCAGTAGGGAGCAACCTGATTACGAGCAGTACTTC; V: TRBV19; size: .; J: TRBJ2-7; D: .
CDR3: CASSRGGSNTEAFF; DNA: TGTGCCAGCTCTCGGGGGGGATCGAACACTGAAGCTTTCTTT; V: TRBV18; size: .; J: TRBJ1-1; D: .
CDR3: CASSSGTANTGELFF; DNA: TGTGCCAGCAGCTCCGGGACAGCGAACACCGGGGAGCTGTTTTTT; V: TRBV7-9; size: once; J: TRBJ2-2; D: TRBD1
CDR3: CASSADGSNQPQHF; DNA: TGCGCCAGCAGCGCGGACGGTAGCAATCAGCCCCAGCATTTT; V: TRBV5-1; size: .; J: TRBJ1-5; D: .
CDR3: CASSPRTSGATLGGNEQFF; DNA: TGTGCCAGCAGCCCGCGGACTAGCGGGGCTACGTTAGGAGGGAATGAGCAGTTCTTC; V: TRBV7-8; size: .; J: TRBJ2-1; D: TRBD2
CDR3: CASSPGDFLKEQYF; DNA: TGTGCCAGCAGCCCCGGCGACTTTCTGAAAGAGCAGTACTTC; V: TRBV9; size: .; J: TRBJ2-7; D: .
CDR3: CASSQFGQLSEQYF; DNA: TGTGCCAGCAGCCAATTCGGACAGCTGAGCGAGCAGTACTTC; V: TRBV14; size: .; J: TRBJ2-7; D: .
CDR3: CASSHHRGRSYNEQFF; DNA: TGTGCCAGCAGCCACCACCGGGGTCGTTCCTACAATGAGCAGTTCTTC; V: TRBV7-9; size: .; J: TRBJ2-1; D: .
CDR3: CASSLPSGSGNTIYF; DNA: TGCGCCAGCAGCTTGCCGAGTGGCTCTGGAAACACCATATATTTT; V: TRBV5-1; size: .; J: TRBJ1-3; D: .
CDR3: CASRPLGTYQETQYF; DNA: TGTGCCAGCAGACCCCTAGGGACGTACCAAGAGACCCAGTACTTC; V: TRBV6-1; size: .; J: TRBJ2-5; D: .
CDR3: CASSLGGSDRSGNTIYF; DNA: TGTGCCAGCAGCTTGGGAGGAAGCGATCGCTCTGGAAACACCATATATTTT; V: TRBV5-6; size: few; J: TRBJ1-3; D: .
CDR3: CASSYTGGNQETQYF; DNA: TGTGCCAGCAGCTACACAGGGGGCAACCAAGAGACCCAGTACTTC; V: TRBV11-2; size: .; J: TRBJ2-5; D: TRBD1
CDR3: CAISGRDRGFGYTF; DNA: TGTGCCATCAGTGGACGGGACAGGGGATTTGGCTACACCTTC; V: TRBV10-3; size: .; J: TRBJ1-2; D: TRBD1
CDR3: CASSPGQSTDTQYF; DNA: TGTGCCAGCAGCCCCGGCCAGAGCACAGATACGCAGTATTTT; V: TRBV7-9; size: .; J: TRBJ2-3; D: .
CDR3: CATGRGGYEQYF; DNA: TGTGCCACCGGCCGGGGCGGCTACGAGCAGTACTTC; V: TRBV10-3; size: .; J: TRBJ2-7; D: .
CDR3: CASSVGVNQPQHF; DNA: TGTGCCAGCAGCGTAGGGGTGAATCAGCCCCAGCATTTT; V: TRBV9; size: .; J: TRBJ1-5; D: .
CDR3: CASSRQGEAEKLFF; DNA: TGCGCCAGCAGCAGACAGGGTGAGGCTGAAAAACTGTTTTTT; V: TRBV5-1; size: .; J: TRBJ1-4; D: TRBD1
CDR3: CASSLRGSVSPLHF; DNA: TGTGCCAGCAGTCTCCGAGGTTCTGTTTCACCCCTCCACTTT; V: TRBV6-5; size: .; J: TRBJ1-6; D: .